Listed here are 16 T cell receptor beta chains from one sample, sequenced in a study of OX40 agonist ivuxolimab in advanced cancers. Sequencing was performed with immunoSEQ multiplex PCR; in TCRdb, only in-frame clones are kept and a portion is missing. Among fewer than 75,000 clones listed, about 88% were seen once. Sequences were derived from CD4+ or CD8+ T cells sorted from blood, sampled in a trial of the OX40 agonist ivuxolimab. These TCRs come from an adult with an advanced solid tumor such as melanoma, head and neck, liver or kidney cancer.

The V call is TRBV5-4, the J call TRBJ1-2; TRBD1 aligns across 11 bases. The CDR3 sequence is 16 residues long. After removal of 3 bases from V and 8 bases from J, the junction contained 12 bases not matched to a gene. Germline values: CDR1 SGHNT, CDR2 YYREEE (reference sequence). The CDR3: CASSYWTGGSARGYTF. The CDR3 DNA sequence: TGTGCCAGCAGCTACTGGACAGGGGGCTCAGCACGCGGCTACACCTTC.

A single count supports this clone. V gene TRBV7-3 combines with J gene TRBJ2-5; D may match TRBD1 or TRBD2 (5 bases each). The V end was cut by 5 bases, the J end by 5 bases, with 15 bases between. The germline CDR1 and CDR2 sequences are SGHTA and FQGTGA. The CDR3 loop spans 14 amino acids. The chain's CDR3 is CASSTNPGSETQYF. The CDR3 DNA reads TGTGCCAGCAGCACAAATCCAGGGAGCGAGACCCAGTACTTC.

The chain links TRBV7-9 to TRBJ2-3, with 8 bases fitting TRBD2. The V and J ends lost 5 bases and 0 bases, in that order; junction bases with no gene match: 4. This CDR3 is 15 amino acids long. Germline CDR1 reads SEHNR; CDR2 reads FQNEAQ (reference sequence). In DNA, the CDR3 is TGTGCCAGCAGCCTACTAGCGGCAAGCACAGATACGCAGTATTTT. It codes for CASSLLAASTDTQYF.

The chain employs TRBV11-2 and TRBJ2-1; 7 bases are shared with TRBD1. V was pared by 5 bases and J by 6 bases, with 7 bases of the junction left unmatched. This CDR3 comprises 14 residues. Germline V gene sequence: CDR1 SGHAT, CDR2 FQNNGV. CDR3 amino acids: CASSPINRGNEQFF. The CDR3 DNA sequence: TGTGCCAGCAGCCCGATAAACAGGGGCAATGAGCAGTTCTTC.

This clone has only one observation. The rearrangement uses TRBV6-5 and TRBJ1-5; D not certain. This CDR3 has 12 residues. Trimming left V 2 bases short and J 5 bases short, with 4 bases between. CDR1 is MNHEY, CDR2 SVGAGI, per germline. The CDR3 DNA is TGTGCCAGCAGTTACCAACATCAGCCCCAGCATTTT. Encoded protein: CASSYQHQPQHF.

The CDR3 region has the DNA TGTGCCAGCAGTGAGCAGATGGAGTCCTACAATGAGCAGTTCTTC. Amino acids: CASSEQMESYNEQFF. The chain couples TRBV2 to TRBJ2-1; D is unclear. The germline V gene encodes CDR1 SNHLY and CDR2 FYNNEI. The germline V and J ends were trimmed by 3 bases and 1 base, with 10 bases remaining between them. This CDR3 has 15 residues.

The V gene is TRBV19, the J gene TRBJ2-2, with a tentative D call TRBD2 (5 bases). The germline V and J ends were trimmed by 0 bases and 5 bases, with 7 bases remaining between them. The germline V gene has CDR1 LNHDA and CDR2 SQIVND (reference sequence). The CDR3 spans 14 residues. In nucleotides, the CDR3 is TGTGCCAGTAGTATAGATTCGGGGACCGGGGAGCTGTTTTTT. Translating gives CASSIDSGTGELFF. Full variable domain (remainder filled in from reference TRBV19 and TRBJ2-2): DGGITQSPKYLFRKEGQNVTLSCEQNLNHDAMYWYRQDPGQGLRLIYYSQIVNDFQKGDIAEGYSVSREKKESFPLTVTSAQKNPTAFYLCASSIDSGTGELFFGEGSRLTVL.

V and J are TRBV23-1 and TRBJ2-7; D not certain. TRBV23-1 is sorted into the ORF group, with uncertain function. The CDR3 length is 14 residues. The V end lost 3 bases, the J end lost 1 base, and 10 bases lay between the germline ends. CDR3 nucleotide sequence: TGCGCCAGCAGTCAGAAGTCAGATTCCTACGAGCAGTACTTC. It is translated as CASSQKSDSYEQYF.

This clone was detected a few times. The chain combines TRBV7-9 with TRBJ2-7, with 8 bases matching TRBD1. The V and J ends lost 0 bases and 4 bases, in that order; junction bases with no gene match: 5. There are 15 residues in the CDR3. Per the germline V gene, CDR1 is SEHNR and CDR2 is FQNEAQ (reference sequence). The CDR3 loop reads CASSLAVTGVYEQYF. CDR3 nucleotide sequence: TGTGCCAGCAGCTTAGCTGTGACAGGGGTGTACGAGCAGTACTTC.

The chain uses TRBV6-5 and TRBJ1-5, with 10 bases matching TRBD1. The CDR3 totals 15 residues. Per germline, CDR1 MNHEY and CDR2 SVGAGI. J gave up 4 bases and V 6 bases, and 6 bases lay outside the gene matches. The CDR3 DNA is TGTGCCAGCAGGGGGACGGACAGGGGGAATCAGCCCCAGCATTTT. Protein sequence: CASRGTDRGNQPQHF.

This clone was seen a single time. The rearrangement links TRBV15 to TRBJ2-7; 9 bases agree with TRBD2. Germline values: CDR1 LNHNV, CDR2 YYDKDF (reference sequence). This CDR3 contains 15 residues. V shed 5 bases and J 6 bases; nucleotides not matched to a gene: 11. The CDR3 DNA reads TGTGCCACCAGCGCGAGATCCCAACTAGCGGGCGAGCAGTACTTC. It is translated as CATSARSQLAGEQYF.

The gene calls are TRBV30 and TRBJ2-1; 8 positions match TRBD2. The CDR3 covers 12 residues. The germline V gene has CDR1 GTSNPN and CDR2 SVGIG (reference sequence). V lost 4 bases, J lost 9 bases, and 5 bases stayed unmatched. The CDR3 sequence: CAWNGRAGEQFF. As DNA, the CDR3 is TGTGCCTGGAACGGGAGGGCCGGTGAGCAGTTCTTC.

The chain combines TRBV28 with TRBJ1-1; D is perhaps TRBD1 (6 bases). The CDR3 is 15 residues long. V was shortened by 8 bases and J by 4 bases, with 20 bases between the two germline ends. Germline CDR1 is MDHEN and CDR2 is SYDVKM. CDR3 bases: TGTGCCAGCTTGAGGTGGGGCGGAGGGGGCACTGAAGCTTTCTTT. Its protein is CASLRWGGGGTEAFF.

This chain connects TRBV11-2 to TRBJ2-1; tentative D call: TRBD1 (5 bases). CDR3 size: 15 residues. The germline gives CDR1 SGHAT, CDR2 FQNNGV. Trimming shortened V by 2 bases and J by 9 bases, and 17 bases separated the two germline ends. The CDR3 DNA reads TGTGCCAGCAGCTTAAGCCCAGGGCTTCGAGGTGAGCAGTTCTTC. It is translated as CASSLSPGLRGEQFF.

The V call is TRBV25-1, the J call TRBJ1-1; the D is unclear. V was trimmed by 3 bases and J by 10 bases, leaving 12 bases between them. Germline CDR1 MGHDK, CDR2 SYGVNS. The CDR3 totals 12 residues. In DNA, the CDR3 is TGTGCCAGCAGTGACCGGGGTAGAGGAGCTTTCTTT. Amino acids: CASSDRGRGAFF.

The chain couples TRBV6-5 to TRBJ2-7; TRBD1 matches at 10 bases. The germline gives CDR1 MNHEY, CDR2 SVGAGI. The length of the CDR3 is 15 residues. Losses at the gene ends were 2 bases for V and 5 bases for J; bases not matched to a gene: 6. The CDR3 spells CASSYRSTGGHEQYF. The CDR3 nucleotides are TGTGCCAGCAGTTACCGATCGACAGGGGGCCACGAGCAGTACTTC.